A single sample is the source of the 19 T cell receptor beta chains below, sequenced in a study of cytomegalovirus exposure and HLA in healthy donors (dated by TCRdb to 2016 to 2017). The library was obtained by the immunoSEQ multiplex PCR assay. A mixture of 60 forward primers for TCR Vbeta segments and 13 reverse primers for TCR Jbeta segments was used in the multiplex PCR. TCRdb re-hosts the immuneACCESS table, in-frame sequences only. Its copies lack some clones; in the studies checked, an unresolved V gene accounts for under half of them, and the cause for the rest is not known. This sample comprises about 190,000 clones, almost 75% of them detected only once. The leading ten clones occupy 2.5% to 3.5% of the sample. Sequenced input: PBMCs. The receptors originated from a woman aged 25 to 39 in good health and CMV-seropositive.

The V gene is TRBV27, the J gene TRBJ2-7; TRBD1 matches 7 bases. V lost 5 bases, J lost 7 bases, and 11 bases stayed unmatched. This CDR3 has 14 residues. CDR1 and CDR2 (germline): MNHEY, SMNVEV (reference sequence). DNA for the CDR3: TGTGCCAGCAGTCCGATGGACAGGCTGGGGGAGCAGTACTTC. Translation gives CASSPMDRLGEQYF.

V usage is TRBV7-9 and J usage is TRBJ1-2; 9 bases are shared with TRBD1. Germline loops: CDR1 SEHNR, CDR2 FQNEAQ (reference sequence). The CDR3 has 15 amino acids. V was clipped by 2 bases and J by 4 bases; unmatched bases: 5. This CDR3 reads CASSLTGTGPYGYTF. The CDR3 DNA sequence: TGTGCCAGCAGCTTAACTGGGACAGGGCCCTATGGCTACACCTTC.

CDR3 bases: TGTGCCAGTAGTACACTAGCGGCAAGCACAGATACGCAGTATTTT. Translated: CASSTLAASTDTQYF. The chain employs TRBV19 and TRBJ2-3; 8 nucleotides align to TRBD2. V lost 4 bases and J lost 0; bases outside the gene matches: 3. The CDR3 covers 15 residues. Germline V gene lookup returns CDR1 LNHDA and CDR2 SQIVND (reference sequence).

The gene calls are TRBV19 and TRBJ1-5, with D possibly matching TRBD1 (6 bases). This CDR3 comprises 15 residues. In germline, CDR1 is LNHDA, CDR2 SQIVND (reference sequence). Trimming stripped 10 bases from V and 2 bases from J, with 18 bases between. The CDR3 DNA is TGTGCCACCCAAGCGGGGGGCAGGGGCAATCAGCCCCAGCATTTT. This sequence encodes CATQAGGRGNQPQHF.

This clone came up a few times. Written as DNA, the CDR3 is TGTGCCAGCAGTGCCCGGGACACCAACTATGGCTACACCTTC. This encodes CASSARDTNYGYTF. The chain uses TRBV25-1 and TRBJ1-2, with D possibly being TRBD1 (6 bases). Trimming took 4 bases from V and 2 from J, leaving 11 bases between them. The CDR3 contains 14 residues. Germline V gene lookup returns CDR1 MGHDK and CDR2 SYGVNS.

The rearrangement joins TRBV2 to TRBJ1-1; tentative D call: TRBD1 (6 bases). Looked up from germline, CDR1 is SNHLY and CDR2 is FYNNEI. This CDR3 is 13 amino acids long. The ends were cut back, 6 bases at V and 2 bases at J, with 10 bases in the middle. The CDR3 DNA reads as TGTGCCAGCAGGGGGACAACCAACACTGAAGCTTTCTTT. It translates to CASRGTTNTEAFF. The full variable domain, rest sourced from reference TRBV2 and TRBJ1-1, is EPEVTQTPSHQVTQMGQEVILRCVPISNHLYFYWYRQILGQKVEFLVSFYNNEISEKSEIFDDQFSVERPDGSNFTLKIRSTKLEDSAMYFCASRGTTNTEAFFGQGTRLTVV.

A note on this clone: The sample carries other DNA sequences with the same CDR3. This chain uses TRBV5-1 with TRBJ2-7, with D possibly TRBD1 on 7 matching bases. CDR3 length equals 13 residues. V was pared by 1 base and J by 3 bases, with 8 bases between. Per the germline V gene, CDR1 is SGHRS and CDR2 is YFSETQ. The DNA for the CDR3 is TGCGCCAGCAGCTTGCAGGGGGGCTACGAGCAGTACTTC. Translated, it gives CASSLQGGYEQYF.

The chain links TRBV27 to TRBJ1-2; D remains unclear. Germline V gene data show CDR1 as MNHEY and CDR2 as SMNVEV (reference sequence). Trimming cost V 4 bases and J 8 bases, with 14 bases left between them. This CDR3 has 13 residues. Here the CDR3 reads CASSSSGYGGYTF. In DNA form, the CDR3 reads TGTGCCAGCAGTTCCTCGGGATATGGGGGCTACACCTTC.

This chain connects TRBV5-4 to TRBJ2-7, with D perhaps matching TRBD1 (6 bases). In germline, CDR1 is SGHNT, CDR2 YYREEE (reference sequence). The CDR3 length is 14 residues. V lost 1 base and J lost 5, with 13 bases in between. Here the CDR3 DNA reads TGTGCCAGCAGCTTGAGGGGCAGGGGACACGAGCAGTACTTC. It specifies CASSLRGRGHEQYF.

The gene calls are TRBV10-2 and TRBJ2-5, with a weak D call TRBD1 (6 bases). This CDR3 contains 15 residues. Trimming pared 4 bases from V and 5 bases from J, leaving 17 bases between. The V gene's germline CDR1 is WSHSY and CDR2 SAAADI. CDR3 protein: CASSVMSGVGETQYF. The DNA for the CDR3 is TGCGCCAGCAGTGTAATGTCAGGGGTAGGGGAGACCCAGTACTTC.

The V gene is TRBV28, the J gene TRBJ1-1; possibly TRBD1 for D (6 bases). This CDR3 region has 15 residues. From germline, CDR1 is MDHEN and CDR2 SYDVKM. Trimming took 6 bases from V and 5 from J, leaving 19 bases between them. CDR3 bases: TGTGCCAGCAGCCGCTTGGGGGGGCGAGGAACTGAAGCTTTCTTT. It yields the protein CASSRLGGRGTEAFF.

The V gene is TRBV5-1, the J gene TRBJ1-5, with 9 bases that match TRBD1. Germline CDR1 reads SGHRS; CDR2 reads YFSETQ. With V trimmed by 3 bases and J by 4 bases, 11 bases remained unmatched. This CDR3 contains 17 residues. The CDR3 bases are TGCGCCAGCAGCTCGGACCGGGACAGGGTCTGGAATCAGCCCCAGCATTTT. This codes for CASSSDRDRVWNQPQHF.

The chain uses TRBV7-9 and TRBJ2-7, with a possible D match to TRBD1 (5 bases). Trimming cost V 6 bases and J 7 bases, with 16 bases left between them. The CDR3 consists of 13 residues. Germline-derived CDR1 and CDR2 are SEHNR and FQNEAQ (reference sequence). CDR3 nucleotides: TGTGCCAGCAGTCCTGGGGCCTCATGGGAGCAGTACTTC. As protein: CASSPGASWEQYF.

The CDR3 is CASSIGWRNIQYF. The CDR3 nucleotides read TGTGCCAGCAGCATCGGGTGGAGAAACATTCAGTACTTC. The rearrangement uses TRBV27 and TRBJ2-4; D gene ambiguous. The CDR3 contains 13 residues. The ends were cut back, 6 bases at V and 6 bases at J, with 12 bases in the middle. Germline V lookup: CDR1 MNHEY, CDR2 SMNVEV (reference sequence).

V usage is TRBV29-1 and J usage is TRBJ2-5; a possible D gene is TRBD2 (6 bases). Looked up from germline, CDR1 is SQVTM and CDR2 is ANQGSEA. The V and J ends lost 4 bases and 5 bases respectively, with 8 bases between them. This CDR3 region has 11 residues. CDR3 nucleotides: TGCAGCGTTGTTGGGGGGGAGACCCAGTACTTC. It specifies CSVVGGETQYF.

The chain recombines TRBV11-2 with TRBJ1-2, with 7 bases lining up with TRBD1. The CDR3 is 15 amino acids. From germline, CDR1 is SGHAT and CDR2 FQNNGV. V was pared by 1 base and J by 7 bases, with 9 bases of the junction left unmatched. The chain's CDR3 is CASSLVTKGASGYTF. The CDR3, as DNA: TGTGCCAGCAGCTTAGTGACGAAGGGGGCGAGTGGCTACACCTTC. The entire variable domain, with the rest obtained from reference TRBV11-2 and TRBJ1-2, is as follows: EAGVAQSPRYKIIEKRQSVAFWCNPISGHATLYWYQQILGQGPKLLIQFQNNGVVDDSQLPKDRFSAERLKGVDSTLKIQPAKLEDSAVYLCASSLVTKGASGYTFGSGTRLTVV.

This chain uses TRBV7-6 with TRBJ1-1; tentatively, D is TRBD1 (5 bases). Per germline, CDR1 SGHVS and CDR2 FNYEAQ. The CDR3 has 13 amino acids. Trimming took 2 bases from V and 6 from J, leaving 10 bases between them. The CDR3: CASSLPGGAEAFF. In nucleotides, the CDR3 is TGTGCCAGCAGCTTACCGGGAGGGGCTGAAGCTTTCTTT.

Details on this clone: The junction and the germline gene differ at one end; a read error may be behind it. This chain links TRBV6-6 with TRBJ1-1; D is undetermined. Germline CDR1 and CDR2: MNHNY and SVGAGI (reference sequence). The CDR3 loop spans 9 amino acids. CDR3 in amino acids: CASSYSRGF. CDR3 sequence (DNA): TGTGCCAGCAGTTACTCTAGAGGTTTT.

DNA of the CDR3: TGTGCCAGCAGTGAATTAGGGCAGGGGGCCCGAGAGACCCAGTACTTC. Amino acid sequence: CASSELGQGARETQYF. The genes are TRBV25-1 and TRBJ2-5; TRBD1 matches at 8 bases. CDR1 MGHDK and CDR2 SYGVNS come from the germline V gene. The CDR3 length is 16 residues. V shed 1 base and J 4 bases; nucleotides not matched to a gene: 8.